This T cell receptor beta chain was recorded in a study of blood T cell repertoires in COVID-19. Study background: Sites across the United States, Italy and Spain contributed samples from acute and convalescent COVID-19. PBMCs, B-cell-depleted T cells, or T cells provided the cDNA or gDNA that made up the material.

Per the original data handling: Amplified reference gene primers provided the basis for estimating nucleated cell counts. The protocol was immunoSEQ multiplex PCR, while the TCRdb copy is restricted to in-frame clones and leaves out a portion. V, J and clone size are taken as reported in that table, and D and trimming were inferred from the DNA itself. The sample holds some 60,000 clones, 90% seen once. As to this clone: At one end the junction does not follow the germline gene, possibly because of a read error.

Source material: peripheral blood. The receptor's source is a man aged 40-49 years with acute or convalescent COVID-19.

CDR3: CASSLGGQNSVSYTF. The CDR3 coding sequence is TGTGCCAGCAGTTTAGGGGGACAGAACTCTGTGAGCTACACCTTC. This chain joins TRBV11-3 and TRBJ1-2; the match to TRBD1 covers 7 bases. This CDR3 is 15 amino acids long. CDR1 and CDR2 from the germline V gene are SGHNT and YENEEA.